This TCR beta chain comes out of a study of T-cell memory formation after mild COVID-19. Study as a whole: Largely donor-specific TCR clusters were found.

This CDR3 is built from 11 residues. V was cut by 2 bases and J by 11 bases, with 9 bases left in between. A note on this clonotype: Its antigen is currently unknown.

Study outcomes and limitations: Day 37-peaking second-wave clones had unconfirmed SARS-CoV-2 specificity. Day 15 to 85 contracting clones showed balanced CD4/CD8; day 15 to 37 expanders favored CD4+. Chiefly within CM and EM were the contracting CD4+ clones; CD8+ ones were within EMRA.

TCRdb re-analysed the 5' RACE reads in MiXCR, keeping a single row per CDR3 protein. Among fewer than 450,000 distinct CDR3 sequences listed, approximately 24% were seen once. The TCR comes from an adult woman who had mild COVID-19 (a few samples of this study predate the infection). Cell type and time point are not known. The sequenced sample consisted of PBMCs or a T cell subset sorted from them (not recorded which). The V gene is TRBV12-3 or TRBV12-4, the J gene TRBJ1-1; D remains ambiguous. The chain's CDR3 is CASSLKGRAFF. The DNA of the CDR3 is TGTGCCAGCAGTTTAAAAGGGAGGGCTTTCTTT.